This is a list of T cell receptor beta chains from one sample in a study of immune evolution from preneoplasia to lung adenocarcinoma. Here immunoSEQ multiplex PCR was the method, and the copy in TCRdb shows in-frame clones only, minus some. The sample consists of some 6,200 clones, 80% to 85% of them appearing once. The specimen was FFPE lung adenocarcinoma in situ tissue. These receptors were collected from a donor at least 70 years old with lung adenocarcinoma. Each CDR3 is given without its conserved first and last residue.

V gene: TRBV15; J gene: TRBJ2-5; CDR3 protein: ATSRPPGGETQY
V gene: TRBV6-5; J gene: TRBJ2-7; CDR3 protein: ASSYSRTGANEQY
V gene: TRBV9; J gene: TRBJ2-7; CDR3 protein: ASSVATGYAYEQY
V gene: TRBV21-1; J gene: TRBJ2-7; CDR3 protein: ASSNRDRGPNEQY
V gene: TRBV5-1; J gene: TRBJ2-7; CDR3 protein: ASTDYNSYEQY
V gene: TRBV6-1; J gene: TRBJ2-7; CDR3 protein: ASILWREVSYEQY
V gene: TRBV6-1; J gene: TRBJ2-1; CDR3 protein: ASSGTSGSAFYNEQF
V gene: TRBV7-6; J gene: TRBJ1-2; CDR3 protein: ASSLAPGHPNYGYT
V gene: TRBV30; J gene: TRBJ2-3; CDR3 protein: AWESPGGMDTQY
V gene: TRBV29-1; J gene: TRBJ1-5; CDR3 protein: SGGDSNQPQH
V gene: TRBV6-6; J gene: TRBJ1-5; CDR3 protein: ASTPPGGGQPQH
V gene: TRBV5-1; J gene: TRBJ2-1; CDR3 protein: ASSSRGSGQGGEQF
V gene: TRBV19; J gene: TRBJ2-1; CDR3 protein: ASGETGGASGEQF
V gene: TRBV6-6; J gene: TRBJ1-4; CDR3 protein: ASRDRGEEKLF
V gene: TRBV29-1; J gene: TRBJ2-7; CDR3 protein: SADSGTGTYEQY
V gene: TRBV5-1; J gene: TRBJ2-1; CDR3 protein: ASSFVGYNEQF
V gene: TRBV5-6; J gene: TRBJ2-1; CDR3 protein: ASSLGIGNEQF
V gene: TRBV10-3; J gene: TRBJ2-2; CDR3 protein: ATQDSSTGGELF
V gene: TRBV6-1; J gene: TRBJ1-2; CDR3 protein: ASRASDRGDYGYT
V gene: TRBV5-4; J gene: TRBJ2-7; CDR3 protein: ASSRTGSYEQY
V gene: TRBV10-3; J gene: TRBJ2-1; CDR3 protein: AISETSRRFNEQF
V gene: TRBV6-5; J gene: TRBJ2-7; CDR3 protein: ASSSPGQGAYEQY
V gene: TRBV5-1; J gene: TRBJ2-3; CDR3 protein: ASSLGRYTDTQY
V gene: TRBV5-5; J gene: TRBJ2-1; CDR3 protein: ASSFLAGGFEQF
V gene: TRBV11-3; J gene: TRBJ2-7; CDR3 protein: ASSPLDRVYEQY
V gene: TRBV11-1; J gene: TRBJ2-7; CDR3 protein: ASSFTGTGDEQY
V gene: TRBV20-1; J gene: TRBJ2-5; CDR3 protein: SAAVGETQY
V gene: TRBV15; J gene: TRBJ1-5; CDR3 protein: ATSRDRGREPQH
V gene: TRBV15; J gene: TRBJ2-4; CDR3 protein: ATSRGFENIQY
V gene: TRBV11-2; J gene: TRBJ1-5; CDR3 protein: ASSISSNQPQH